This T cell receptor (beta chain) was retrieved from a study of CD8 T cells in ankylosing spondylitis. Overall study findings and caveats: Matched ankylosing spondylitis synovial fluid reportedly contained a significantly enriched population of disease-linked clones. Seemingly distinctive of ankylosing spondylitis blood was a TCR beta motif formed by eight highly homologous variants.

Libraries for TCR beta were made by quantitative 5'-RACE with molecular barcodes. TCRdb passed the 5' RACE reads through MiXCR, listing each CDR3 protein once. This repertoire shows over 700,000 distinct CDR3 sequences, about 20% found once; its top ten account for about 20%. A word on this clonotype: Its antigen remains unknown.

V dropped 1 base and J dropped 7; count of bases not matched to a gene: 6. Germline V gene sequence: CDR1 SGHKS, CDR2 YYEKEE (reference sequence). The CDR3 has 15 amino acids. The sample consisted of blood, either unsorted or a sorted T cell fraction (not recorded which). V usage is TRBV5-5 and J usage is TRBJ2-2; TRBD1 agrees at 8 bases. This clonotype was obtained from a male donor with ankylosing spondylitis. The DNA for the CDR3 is TGTGCCAGCAGCTTGATGGACAGGGACGGCGGGGAGCTGTTTTTT. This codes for CASSLMDRDGGELFF.